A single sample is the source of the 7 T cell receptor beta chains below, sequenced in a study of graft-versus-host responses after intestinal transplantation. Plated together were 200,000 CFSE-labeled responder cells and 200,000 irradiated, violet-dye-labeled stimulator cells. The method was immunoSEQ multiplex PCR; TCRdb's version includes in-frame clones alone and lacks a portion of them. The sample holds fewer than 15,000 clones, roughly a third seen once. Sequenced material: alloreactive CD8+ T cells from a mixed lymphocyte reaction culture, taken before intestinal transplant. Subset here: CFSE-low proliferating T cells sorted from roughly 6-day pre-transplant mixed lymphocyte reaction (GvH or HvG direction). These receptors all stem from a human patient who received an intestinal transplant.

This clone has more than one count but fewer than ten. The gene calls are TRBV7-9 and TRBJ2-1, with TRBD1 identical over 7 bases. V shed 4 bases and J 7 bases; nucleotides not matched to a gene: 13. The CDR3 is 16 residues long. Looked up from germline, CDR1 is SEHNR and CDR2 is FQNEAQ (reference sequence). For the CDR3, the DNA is TGTGCCAGCAGCTCGAGGGGGCAGGGGCTATCAAATGAGCAGTTCTTC. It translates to CASSSRGQGLSNEQFF.

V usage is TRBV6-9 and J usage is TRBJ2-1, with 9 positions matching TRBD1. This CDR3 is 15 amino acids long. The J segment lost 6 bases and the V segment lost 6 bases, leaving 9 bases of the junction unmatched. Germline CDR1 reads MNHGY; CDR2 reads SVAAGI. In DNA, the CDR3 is TGTGCCAGCAGCACCGGGACAGGGTGGATCAATGAGCAGTTCTTC. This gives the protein CASSTGTGWINEQFF.

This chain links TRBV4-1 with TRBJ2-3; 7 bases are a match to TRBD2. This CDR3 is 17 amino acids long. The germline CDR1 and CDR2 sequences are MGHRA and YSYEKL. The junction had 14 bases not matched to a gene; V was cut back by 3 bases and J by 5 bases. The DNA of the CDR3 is TGCGCCAGCAGCCATGCCTTGGGTGCGGGGGTTCGAGATACGCAGTATTTT. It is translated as CASSHALGAGVRDTQYF.

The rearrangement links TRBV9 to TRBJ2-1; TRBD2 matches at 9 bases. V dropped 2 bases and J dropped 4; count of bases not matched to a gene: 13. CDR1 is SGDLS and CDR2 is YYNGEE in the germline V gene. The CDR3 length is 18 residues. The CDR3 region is CASSVGRGGANPYNEQFF. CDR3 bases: TGTGCCAGCAGCGTTGGTCGCGGGGGGGCGAATCCTTACAATGAGCAGTTCTTC.

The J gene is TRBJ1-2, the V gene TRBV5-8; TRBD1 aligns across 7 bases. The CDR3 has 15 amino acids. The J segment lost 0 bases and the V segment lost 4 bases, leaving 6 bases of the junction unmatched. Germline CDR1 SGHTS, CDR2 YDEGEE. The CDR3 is CASSPRDRPNYGYTF. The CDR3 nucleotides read TGTGCCAGCAGCCCTAGGGACAGACCTAACTATGGCTACACCTTC.

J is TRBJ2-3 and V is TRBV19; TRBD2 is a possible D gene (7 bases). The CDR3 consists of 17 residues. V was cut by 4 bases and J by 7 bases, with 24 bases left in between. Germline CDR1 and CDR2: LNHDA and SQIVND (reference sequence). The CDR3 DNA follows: TGTGCCAGTAGTAGAGGGGGGGTTGGGCTCTCTTTGTATACGCAGTATTTT. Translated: CASSRGGVGLSLYTQYF.

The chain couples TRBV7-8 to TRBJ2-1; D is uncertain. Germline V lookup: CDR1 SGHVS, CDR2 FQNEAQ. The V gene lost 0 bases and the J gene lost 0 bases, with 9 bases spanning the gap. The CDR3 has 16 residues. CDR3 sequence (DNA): TGTGCCAGCAGCTTAGCCACACCGGGCTCCTACAATGAGCAGTTCTTC. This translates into CASSLATPGSYNEQFF.